This record looks at one TCR beta chain sequence and its context. The antigen is not known. The germline gene is not matched at one end of the junction; a read error may be the cause. In terms of origin and age, donors were healthy Caucasian individuals from Russia aged 6 to 90. The draw of peripheral blood yielded 8.5 to 10 milliliters from each donor. This CDR3 has 13 amino acids. The V gene's germline CDR1 is SQVTM and CDR2 ANQGSEA. This sample was included in a study of blood T cells in healthy people across ages. Study conclusions and caveats: Aged donors had fewer naive CD4+ cells and lower diversity than long-lived donors.

A second about 7 to 12 cycle PCR used barcoded and J-beta primers. Each TCR beta cDNA got a 12-nucleotide random molecular identifier. TCRdb itself ran the 5' RACE reads through MiXCR, one entry per CDR3 protein. Of under 2 million distinct CDR3 sequences listed, about 32% are singletons. Sequencing was performed on blood. The source is a young woman in good health. This rearrangement joins TRBV29-1 to TRBJ1-5; the D gene is possibly TRBD1 (6 bases). The DNA of the CDR3 is TGTAGCGCTGGGACAACCAGCAATCAGCCCCAGCATTTT. It codes for CSAGTTSNQPQHF.